One and the same sample provided the 32 T cell receptor beta chains below, sequenced in a study of blood T cell repertoires in COVID-19 (dated by TCRdb to 2020 to 2021). The library was made by the immunoSEQ multiplex PCR assay. TCRdb provides this immuneACCESS table in a form limited to in-frame rearrangements. Some clones are lacking; in checked studies, under half of them reflect an unresolved V gene, and why the rest are absent is not known. The sample profile shows 200,000 to 250,000 clones; 84% of them were found once. The ten largest clones represent about 9% of the sample. The specimen was peripheral blood. All receptors come from a man aged 45 to 65 with active or convalescent COVID-19.

For the CDR3, the DNA is TGTGCCACCAGTTCTACGGGAGTTGGAACAGATACGCAGTATTTT. It specifies CATSSTGVGTDTQYF. The chain recombines TRBV15 with TRBJ2-3, with D tentatively TRBD2 (6 bases). V was clipped by 6 bases and J by 3 bases, with 16 bases between them. The CDR3 runs 15 residues. Germline values: CDR1 LNHNV, CDR2 YYDKDF (reference sequence).

The chain is built from TRBV28 and TRBJ1-2, with 9 bases identical to TRBD1. The CDR3 is made up of 15 amino acids. The ends lost 3 bases at V and 1 base at J; junction bases unmatched: 3. The germline V gene encodes CDR1 MDHEN and CDR2 SYDVKM. The CDR3 DNA is TGTGCCAGCAGTTTGGGGACAGGGTTTAACTATGGCTACACCTTC. Translating gives CASSLGTGFNYGYTF.

The genes are TRBV2 and TRBJ1-5, with D perhaps matching TRBD1 (6 bases). The CDR3 is 17 amino acids. Trimming took 4 bases from V and 0 from J, leaving 16 bases between them. Germline V lookup: CDR1 SNHLY, CDR2 FYNNEI. For the CDR3, the DNA is TGTGCCAGCAGTGCGGGACACCGAGGGGGTAGCAATCAGCCCCAGCATTTT. It codes for CASSAGHRGGSNQPQHF. The full variable domain, rest sourced from reference TRBV2 and TRBJ1-5, is EPEVTQTPSHQVTQMGQEVILRCVPISNHLYFYWYRQILGQKVEFLVSFYNNEISEKSEIFDDQFSVERPDGSNFTLKIRSTKLEDSAMYFCASSAGHRGGSNQPQHFGDGTRLSIL.

The chain recombines TRBV6-6 with TRBJ2-1; the match to TRBD2 covers 14 bases. This CDR3 spans 16 amino acids. From germline, CDR1 is MNHNY and CDR2 SVGAGI (reference sequence). The trim removed 6 bases at V and 6 bases at J, leaving 7 bases unmatched. Here the CDR3 reads CASSSYGTSGSNEQFF. DNA of the CDR3: TGTGCCAGCAGCTCCTACGGGACTAGCGGGAGCAATGAGCAGTTCTTC.

The rearrangement joins TRBV19 to TRBJ1-2; 7 bases agree with TRBD1. Germline V gene lookup returns CDR1 LNHDA and CDR2 SQIVND (reference sequence). J gave up 4 bases and V 0 bases, and 8 bases lay outside the gene matches. The length of the CDR3 is 16 residues. In DNA form, the CDR3 reads TGTGCCAGTAGTATAGAGGCCACAGGGGAGCGCTATGGCTACACCTTC. It translates to CASSIEATGERYGYTF.

The chain employs TRBV14 and TRBJ2-5; a weak D match, TRBD1 (5 bases). This CDR3 spans 13 amino acids. From germline, CDR1 is SGHDN and CDR2 FVKESK. V shed 5 bases and J shed 5 bases, with 12 bases lying between them. As DNA, the CDR3 is TGTGCCAGCAGCAGACAGTTCCTGGAGACCCAGTACTTC. This codes for CASSRQFLETQYF.

The chain has TRBV19 and TRBJ2-6, with D possibly being TRBD1 (6 bases). The germline gives CDR1 LNHDA, CDR2 SQIVND (reference sequence). The CDR3 sequence is 15 residues long. Trimming removed 4 bases at V and 2 bases at J, with 9 bases between. The CDR3 DNA sequence: TGTGCCAGTAGTACACAGGGTACTGGGGCCAACGTCCTGACTTTC. Its translation: CASSTQGTGANVLTF.

V usage is TRBV24-1 and J usage is TRBJ1-2; no clear D gene. Trimming took off 1 base at V and 7 bases at J, with 6 bases between the two ends. The V gene's germline CDR1 is KGHDR and CDR2 SFDVKD. The CDR3 has 12 residues. The CDR3 protein is CATSDFRSGYTF. The CDR3 DNA reads as TGTGCCACCAGTGATTTCAGAAGTGGCTACACCTTC.

The rearrangement uses TRBV6-2 or TRBV6-3 and TRBJ2-2, with D possibly matching TRBD2 (5 bases). The CDR3 spans 15 residues. V shed 7 bases and J shed 4 bases, with 16 bases lying between them. CDR1 and CDR2 (germline): MNHEY, SVGEGT. The CDR3 is CASTPLERLTGELFF. DNA of the CDR3: TGTGCCAGCACCCCCCTGGAGCGGCTCACCGGGGAGCTGTTTTTT.

The chain links TRBV10-2 to TRBJ2-1, with 7 bases lining up with TRBD2. CDR3 length: 15 residues. The germline CDR1 and CDR2 sequences are WSHSY and SAAADI. The junction had 4 bases not matched to a gene; V was cut back by 2 bases and J by 3 bases. CDR3 sequence (DNA): TGCGCCAGCAGTGAGAGGGCTAGCGGCTACAATGAGCAGTTCTTC. Residues: CASSERASGYNEQFF.

This clone was counted a single time. The chain joins TRBV29-1 to TRBJ2-1; D is uncertain. The CDR3 runs 13 residues. From germline, CDR1 is SQVTM and CDR2 ANQGSEA. Trimming left V 4 bases short and J 0 bases short, with 7 bases between. The CDR3 region has the DNA TGCAGCGTTGTGAGGAGCTCCTACAATGAGCAGTTCTTC. Translated: CSVVRSSYNEQFF.

The chain uses TRBV25-1 and TRBJ2-5, with TRBD2 identical over 11 bases. Trimming cost V 6 bases and J 3 bases; bases outside gene matches: 12. The CDR3 contains 17 residues. Germline V lookup: CDR1 MGHDK, CDR2 SYGVNS. CDR3 nucleotide sequence: TGTGCCAGCAGGCGATATACTAGCGGGAGTTGTAAAGAGACCCAGTACTTC. Amino acid sequence: CASRRYTSGSCKETQYF. Supplemented by reference TRBV25-1 and TRBJ2-5, the full variable domain reads EADIYQTPRYLVIGTGKKITLECSQTMGHDKMYWYQQDPGMELHLIHYSYGVNSTEKGDLSSESTVSRIRTEHFPLTLESARPSHTSQYLCASRRYTSGSCKETQYFGPGTRLLVL.

The CDR3: CASRPSGRGRAGGPTQYF. CDR3 DNA: TGTGCCAGCAGGCCCAGCGGACGGGGGAGGGCCGGTGGGCCCACGCAGTATTTT. The chain employs TRBV7-2 and TRBJ2-3; TRBD2 aligns across 7 bases. J gave up 9 bases and V 6 bases, and 24 bases lay outside the gene matches. The V gene's germline CDR1 is SGHTA and CDR2 FQGNSA. CDR3 length equals 18 residues.

This clone showed up many times. The rearrangement uses TRBV4-2 and TRBJ1-3, with D hard to call. Germline lookup yields CDR1 LGHNA and CDR2 YNFKEQ. V was trimmed by 2 bases and J by 1 base, leaving 9 bases between them. The CDR3 runs 15 residues. This chain's CDR3 is CASSQSRASGNTIYF. The CDR3 bases are TGTGCCAGCAGCCAATCGCGGGCGTCTGGAAACACCATATATTTT.

The chain carries TRBV11-2 and TRBJ2-7, with TRBD1 matching 9 bases. CDR3 length: 15 amino acids. Germline V CDR1 and CDR2: SGHAT, FQNNGV. With V trimmed by 1 base and J by 2 bases, 3 bases remained unmatched. This chain's CDR3 is CASSLGQGVTYEQYF. CDR3 nucleotides: TGTGCCAGCAGCTTAGGACAGGGGGTGACCTACGAGCAGTACTTC.

Note on this clone: Within the sample, other DNA sequences also encode this same CDR3. V and J are TRBV5-1 and TRBJ2-1, with 13 nucleotides matching TRBD2. Germline V CDR1 and CDR2: SGHRS, YFSETQ. This CDR3 has 15 amino acids. V dropped 4 bases and J dropped 5; count of bases not matched to a gene: 3. CDR3 loop: CASSPGLAGDNEQFF. The CDR3 nucleotides are TGCGCCAGCAGCCCCGGACTAGCGGGAGACAATGAGCAGTTCTTC.

V gene TRBV27 combines with J gene TRBJ2-7; D perhaps matches TRBD1 (6 bases). Trimming pared 5 bases from V and 7 bases from J, leaving 21 bases between. The germline CDR1 and CDR2 sequences are MNHEY and SMNVEV (reference sequence). The CDR3 covers 15 residues. CDR3 residues: CASSPATGPGLEQYF. DNA of the CDR3: TGTGCCAGCAGTCCAGCGACAGGCCCCGGTCTAGAGCAGTACTTC.

This clone was observed a handful of times. The chain joins TRBV19 to TRBJ1-3; D possibly corresponds to TRBD1 (5 bases). Trimming removed 7 bases from V and 2 bases from J, with 12 bases in between. Germline CDR1 and CDR2: LNHDA and SQIVND (reference sequence). This CDR3 spans 14 amino acids. The CDR3 loop reads CASTVGGTGNTIYF. The CDR3 DNA reads TGTGCCAGTACCGTGGGGGGAACTGGAAACACCATATATTTT.

The V and J genes are TRBV3-1 (or the pseudogene TRBV3-2) and TRBJ1-5; the match to TRBD1 covers 7 bases. This CDR3 region has 18 residues. Germline V gene data show CDR1 as LGHDT and CDR2 as YNNKEL (reference sequence). V was pared by 4 bases and J by 4 bases, with 16 bases of the junction left unmatched. The CDR3 here is CASSPQPTTGQANQPQHF. The CDR3 bases are TGTGCCAGCAGCCCCCAACCTACCACAGGACAGGCTAATCAGCCCCAGCATTTT.

The chain recombines TRBV3-1 (or the pseudogene TRBV3-2) with TRBJ2-1; weak D call: TRBD2 (5 bases). Germline V gives CDR1 LGHDT, CDR2 YNNKEL (reference sequence). The V and J ends lost 5 bases and 0 bases respectively, with 20 bases between them. The CDR3 loop spans 18 amino acids. DNA of the CDR3: TGTGCCAGCAGCGCCGATCCTGGCGGGCTCAGCTCCTACAATGAGCAGTTCTTC. It encodes CASSADPGGLSSYNEQFF.

CDR3 in amino acids: CASSGGTGPNQPQHF. DNA for the CDR3: TGCGCCAGCAGTGGAGGGACAGGGCCTAATCAGCCCCAGCATTTT. This sequence joins TRBV10-1 and TRBJ1-5; 9 bases agree with TRBD1. The CDR3 has 15 amino acids. Trimming at V came to 4 bases and at J to 4 bases, leaving 5 bases not matched to a gene. Germline assignment: CDR1 WNHNN and CDR2 SYGVQD (reference sequence).

The chain is built from TRBV7-9 and TRBJ1-1, with 10 bases lining up with TRBD1. With 1 base clipped from V and 2 bases from J, the junction kept 4 bases outside the gene matches. This CDR3 spans 16 amino acids. Germline CDR1 and CDR2: SEHNR and FQNEAQ (reference sequence). CDR3 sequence (DNA): TGTGCCAGCAGCTTAGGGACAGGGGGATCCAACACTGAAGCTTTCTTT. Its protein is CASSLGTGGSNTEAFF.

By share of the sample, this clone is medium-sized. The chain is built from TRBV27 and TRBJ2-1, with TRBD2 matching 7 bases. Trimming cost V 5 bases and J 0 bases; bases outside gene matches: 1. Germline V gene data show CDR1 as MNHEY and CDR2 as SMNVEV (reference sequence). The CDR3 covers 14 residues. CDR3 loop: CASSGRDSYNEQFF. CDR3 DNA: TGTGCCAGCAGTGGGAGGGACTCCTACAATGAGCAGTTCTTC.

This clone appeared a few times. The rearrangement uses TRBV6-5 and TRBJ2-1; weak D call: TRBD2 (6 bases). The CDR3 is 14 amino acids. Trimming shortened V by 3 bases and J by 7 bases, and 13 bases separated the two germline ends. CDR1 and CDR2 (germline): MNHEY, SVGAGI. In nucleotides, the CDR3 is TGTGCCAGCAGTTATAAGCTAGCGTGGAATGAGCAGTTCTTC. It encodes CASSYKLAWNEQFF.

The genes are TRBV3-1 (or the pseudogene TRBV3-2) and TRBJ2-7; 10 bases fit TRBD2. Germline V CDR1 and CDR2: LGHDT, YNNKEL (reference sequence). The CDR3 covers 15 residues. The J segment lost 6 bases and the V segment lost 6 bases, leaving 11 bases of the junction unmatched. CDR3 loop: CASRSTSGKPGEQYF. CDR3 nucleotide sequence: TGTGCCAGCAGGTCAACTAGCGGGAAGCCCGGCGAGCAGTACTTC.

The rearrangement uses TRBV2 and TRBJ1-5, with D perhaps TRBD1 (6 bases). The ends were cut back, 5 bases at V and 6 bases at J, with 20 bases in the middle. Germline CDR1 and CDR2: SNHLY and FYNNEI. CDR3 length: 16 amino acids. The CDR3 loop is CASSHQGPRTSQPQHF. CDR3 nucleotides: TGTGCCAGCAGTCATCAGGGGCCCAGAACCAGTCAGCCCCAGCATTTT.

The rearrangement links TRBV4-1 to TRBJ1-1, with D perhaps TRBD1 (6 bases). Germline CDR1 MGHRA, CDR2 YSYEKL. CDR3 length: 16 amino acids. V was trimmed by 1 base and J by 1 base, leaving 13 bases between them. In nucleotides, the CDR3 is TGCGCCAGCAGCCAAGCCGGGACAAGCCAGAACACTGAAGCTTTCTTT. It translates to CASSQAGTSQNTEAFF.

This sequence joins TRBV19 and TRBJ1-2; D uncertain. CDR3 length: 14 amino acids. The V gene lost 0 bases and the J gene lost 5 bases, with 10 bases spanning the gap. Germline V lookup: CDR1 LNHDA, CDR2 SQIVND (reference sequence). The CDR3 bases are TGTGCCAGTAGTATAGACTCGACGGGGTATGGCTACACCTTC. Translation gives CASSIDSTGYGYTF.

V and J are TRBV3-1 (or the pseudogene TRBV3-2) and TRBJ1-4, with D possibly matching TRBD1 (6 bases). This CDR3 has 16 residues. Per the germline V gene, CDR1 is LGHDT and CDR2 is YNNKEL (reference sequence). The V end lost 2 bases, the J end lost 5 bases, and 15 bases lay between the germline ends. The DNA of the CDR3 is TGTGCCAGCAGCCAACCCGCAGGGGTCGCAAATGAAAAACTGTTTTTT. Protein sequence: CASSQPAGVANEKLFF.

The V gene is TRBV2, the J gene TRBJ2-7; 9 bases are a match to TRBD1. Losses at the gene ends were 10 bases for V and 6 bases for J; bases not matched to a gene: 13. The germline V gene has CDR1 SNHLY and CDR2 FYNNEI. The CDR3 has 14 residues. The CDR3 DNA sequence: TGTGCCAACAGCAAGGGACAGGGACGAGGCGAGCAGTACGTC. Translating it yields CANSKGQGRGEQYV.

The rearrangement uses TRBV7-3 and TRBJ2-7; 10 bases match TRBD2. This CDR3 comprises 15 residues. Germline loops: CDR1 SGHTA, CDR2 FQGTGA. J lost 2 bases, V lost 1 base, and 2 bases had no gene match. The CDR3 DNA is TGTGCCAGCAGCTTAATAGCGGGAGGACCCTACGAGCAGTACTTC. As protein: CASSLIAGGPYEQYF.

This chain connects TRBV12-3 or TRBV12-4 to TRBJ1-2, with 7 bases aligning to TRBD1. Germline trimming cut 6 bases from V and 4 bases from J; bases unmatched to any gene: 5. The CDR3 has 13 residues. Written as DNA, the CDR3 is TGTGCCAGCAGCCAGGGACAGTCCTATGGCTACACCTTC. Translated: CASSQGQSYGYTF.